The rows below give T cell receptor beta chains drawn from one sample of a study of blood T cell repertoires in COVID-19. Using immunoSEQ multiplex PCR, the repertoire was profiled, and TCRdb retains in-frame clones only, with some absent. The repertoire includes approximately 230,000 clones, about 93% of them detected once, and under 2.5% sits in the top ten. The specimen sequenced was PBMCs or T cells enriched from blood (not recorded which). The source is a woman between 18 and 29 years old who had recovered from COVID-19. The conserved cysteine and the conserved F or W are not part of the CDR3 here. A D gene is named only where the DNA matches it firmly.

d_gene | v_gene | CDR3aa
TRBD1 | TRBV6-2/TRBV6-3 | ASSYVRTGRSNQPQH
- | TRBV4-1 | ASSQSPMMRQANEKLF
TRBD1 | TRBV5-8 | ASSYRDREVQPQH
- | TRBV10-1 | ASSARLNTEAF
TRBD1 | TRBV7-6 | ASSLRQGRRTEAF
- | TRBV9 | ASSLKGARDNYGYT
TRBD2 | TRBV4-1 | ASSQTTSGRAGETQY
- | TRBV6-5 | ASSYSRTSSAHEQY
TRBD1 | TRBV4-1 | ASSQTGVDNQPQH
TRBD1 | TRBV24-1 | ATSDAGTGGRSGYT
- | TRBV21-1 | ASSKVTGLNTEAF
TRBD2 | TRBV19 | ASKGRIAGDLWTGELF
TRBD2 | TRBV7-8 | ASSQDRTSGFLYNEQF
TRBD1 | TRBV7-2 | ASSLVSSGGAEAF
TRBD1 | TRBV7-2 | ASSSLTGYGYT
- | TRBV27 | ASGWAGGQQETQY
TRBD1 | TRBV7-9 | ASSHLRNRGFGYT
TRBD2 | TRBV5-1 | ASSLEGGRARYNEQF
- | TRBV7-8 | ASSLARRERVLSSNEQF
- | TRBV3-1/TRBV3-2 | ASRSVSEAYGYT
TRBD1 | TRBV5-1 | ASSHDRAEAF
TRBD1 | TRBV6-4 | ASRGDRVRGELF
- | TRBV29-1 | SVGEPSIYNEQF
- | TRBV24-1 | ATSDPGISGNTIY
- | TRBV20-1 | SASGRVDQPQH
TRBD1 | TRBV7-3 | ASSKTGGVAEQY
- | TRBV19 | ASSTTGEQY
- | TRBV7-8 | ASSRGAPNMREKLF
- | TRBV5-6 | ASSRWTVSANYGYT
TRBD1 | TRBV3-1/TRBV3-2 | ASSQDSGGRPPQH
- | TRBV10-3 | AISDSYEQY
TRBD2 | TRBV4-1 | ASSRGLAGGPVETQY
TRBD1 | TRBV7-8 | ASSTRQGYGNEQF
- | TRBV11-2 | ASSTPLGGSSV
TRBD2 | TRBV29-1 | SVGGLAGGTGYNEQF
- | TRBV28 | ASSLSGLGNTIY